The T cell receptor (beta chain) under discussion was sequenced for a study of cytomegalovirus exposure and HLA in healthy donors. About the study: Within the Caucasian-associated ancestry cluster were around 80% of the roughly 430 genotyped donors. The study, taken as a whole, reports: Most observed TCR sequences were rare, whereas some public TCRs were detected in many donors. Later analysis associated a missense DCLRE1C variant with TCR beta V- and J-gene trimming.

On this clone: The antigen is unknown.

The donors, nominally healthy at sampling, likely had unrecorded immune exposures. 13 Jbeta primers and 60 Vbeta primers were used for the PCR. The repertoire was sequenced with immunoSEQ multiplex PCR; TCRdb's copy has only in-frame clones and lacks some. Of under 150,000 clones listed, roughly four fifths are singletons. The CDR3 runs 16 residues. CDR1 SNHLY and CDR2 FYNNEI come from the germline V gene. V was clipped by 5 bases and J by 4 bases; unmatched bases: 6. This receptor was identified in a woman between 50 and 59 years old in good health and CMV-seropositive. Source material: PBMCs. V gene TRBV2 combines with J gene TRBJ2-1, with 12 bases that match TRBD2. The CDR3 region has the DNA TGTGCCAGCAGTCCGACTAGCGGGGGCACTTACAATGAGCAGTTCTTC. It yields the protein CASSPTSGGTYNEQFF. Based on the CDR3 plus reference TRBV2 and TRBJ2-1, the full variable domain is EPEVTQTPSHQVTQMGQEVILRCVPISNHLYFYWYRQILGQKVEFLVSFYNNEISEKSEIFDDQFSVERPDGSNFTLKIRSTKLEDSAMYFCASSPTSGGTYNEQFFGPGTRLTVL.